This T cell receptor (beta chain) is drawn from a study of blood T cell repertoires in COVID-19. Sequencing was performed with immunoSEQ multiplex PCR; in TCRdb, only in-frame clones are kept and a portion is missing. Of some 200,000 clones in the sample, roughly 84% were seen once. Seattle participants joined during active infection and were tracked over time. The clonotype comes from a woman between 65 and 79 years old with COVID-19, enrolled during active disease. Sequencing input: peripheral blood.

The CDR3 DNA sequence: TGTGCCAGCAGCTCACTGGTCTCTGGGGCCAACGTCCTGACTTTC. This gives the protein CASSSLVSGANVLTF. The rearrangement links TRBV7-2 to TRBJ2-6; D remains ambiguous. The CDR3 length is 15 residues. V dropped 4 bases and J dropped 0 bases, with 7 bases sitting between them. Germline V gene data show CDR1 as SGHTA and CDR2 as FQGNSA.